The clone carrying this TCR beta chain was seen at least ten times. Its antigen is unidentified. Time point defined: pre-sensitization, week 0. Treatment specified: therapeutic diphenylcyclopropenone sensitization with weekly scalp DPC. Germline V lookup: CDR1 SNHLY, CDR2 FYNNEI. The CDR3 spans 13 residues. V was pared by 4 bases and J by 4 bases, with 8 bases between. These data belong to a study of human T cells and chemical hapten exposure. Study conclusions and caveats: Expanded TCRs made up significantly more big CDR3 similarity clusters than controls did.

TCRdb reanalysed the RACE reads using MiXCR and keeps one entry per CDR3 protein. The data hold about 98,000 distinct CDR3 sequences, with approximately 11% observed a single time. This material consisted of whole blood, taken in connection with sensitization to the hapten diphenylcyclopropenone (DPC). This clonotype was sampled from a woman in her sixties with alopecia areata. Some clones in this sample may be carry-over from other donors' samples. The genes are TRBV2 and TRBJ2-1; D gene unclear. This CDR3 is CASSVASYNEQFF. Here the CDR3 DNA reads TGTGCCAGCAGTGTGGCCAGTTACAATGAGCAGTTCTTC.